A selection of T cell receptor beta chains follows, all from one sample in a study of blood T cell repertoires in COVID-19. This table comes from immunoSEQ multiplex PCR, and its TCRdb copy is limited to in-frame clones, with some not included. The sample lists more than 95,000 clones, 88% occurring once. Sequencing was performed on peripheral blood. These receptors came from a human donor in a cohort sampled during active COVID-19. Both conserved end residues are part of each CDR3. The D gene is left open where the match is weak. Rows may omit the clone size; those that give it use once, few, many or a size class.

J: TRBJ2-3; D: TRBD2; V: TRBV5-1; length: 14; size: .; CDR3: CACSGGGRTDTQYF
J: TRBJ1-4; D: .; V: TRBV3-1/TRBV3-2; length: 19; size: .; CDR3: CASSLKELGVLGTNEKLFF
J: TRBJ2-7; D: .; V: TRBV11-2; length: 14; size: .; CDR3: CASSSGTYLPEQYF
J: TRBJ1-2; D: .; V: TRBV19; length: 12; size: once; CDR3: CAALGVNYGYTF
J: TRBJ2-2; D: TRBD1; V: TRBV19; length: 13; size: .; CDR3: CARTGGHTGELFF
J: TRBJ2-1; D: TRBD2; V: TRBV4-1; length: 17; size: .; CDR3: CASSQDTGLAGVGEQFF
J: TRBJ2-5; D: .; V: TRBV18; length: 13; size: .; CDR3: CASSRAGEETQYF
J: TRBJ2-3; D: TRBD1; V: TRBV24-1; length: 18; size: .; CDR3: CATSEIAPSTGHPDTQYF
J: TRBJ2-7; D: .; V: TRBV28; length: 12; size: .; CDR3: CASTRSYGEQYF
J: TRBJ2-5; D: TRBD2; V: TRBV3-1/TRBV3-2; length: 17; size: .; CDR3: CASSQVGLAGGPWAQYF
J: TRBJ2-3; D: TRBD2; V: TRBV3-1/TRBV3-2; length: 17; size: .; CDR3: CASSPRLAGAFTDTQYF
J: TRBJ2-3; D: .; V: TRBV5-6; length: 14; size: once; CDR3: CASSLASGTDTQYF
J: TRBJ2-1; D: .; V: TRBV3-1/TRBV3-2; length: 11; size: .; CDR3: CASSTAGEQFF
J: TRBJ2-5; D: .; V: TRBV9; length: 18; size: .; CDR3: CASRRRWPSIGCVETQYF